This T cell receptor beta chain was obtained from a study of blood T cell repertoires in COVID-19. Looking at the study overall: The origin of the acute and convalescent COVID-19 samples was the United States, Italy and Spain. T cells, B-cell-depleted T cells, or PBMCs supplied cDNA or gDNA.

The CDR3 has 13 amino acids. V shed 8 bases and J shed 5 bases, with 15 bases lying between them. The germline V gene encodes CDR1 LNHDA and CDR2 SQIVND (reference sequence). This clone was picked up one time. In the authors' methods: Estimation of nucleated cell counts relied on the amplification of reference gene primers. Assay used: immunoSEQ multiplex PCR; TCRdb lists only in-frame clones, some missing. The V and J calls and clone size come from that table; D and trimming were worked out from the DNA. The sample contains about 170,000 clones, approximately 86% of which appear only once. The sequencing sample was made of peripheral blood. The sequence derives from an elderly woman with active or convalescent COVID-19. The chain uses TRBV19 and TRBJ1-2, with D perhaps matching TRBD1 (6 bases). In nucleotides, the CDR3 is TGTGCCAGTTCACAGGGTCGAGTGTATGGCTACACCTTC. This translates into CASSQGRVYGYTF.